This TCR beta chain was recorded in a study of post-analysis software for immune sequencing data. Across the study: Patients had relapsing-remitting, secondary progressive or progressive-relapsing multiple sclerosis; some lacked subtype.

Sequencing libraries made from TCR beta cDNA carried unique molecular identifiers. Once about 0.95 to 10 million T cells were used, roughly 0.5 million cDNA molecules resulted. TCRdb re-called the PCR reads with MiXCR, one entry per CDR3 protein. The table lists 380,000 or so distinct CDR3 sequences, 30% to 45% of them singletons. General study results and limits: Higher frequency in patients than in controls was seen for roughly five TRBV segments, with TRBV5-6, TRBV5-1 and TRBV20-1 among them.

The CDR3 runs to 13 residues. Trimming removed 1 base from V and 8 bases from J, with 11 bases in between. This clonotype was seen just once. As yet, its antigen is unknown. The origin of this receptor is a girl under 18 with multiple sclerosis. The chain recombines TRBV12-3 or TRBV12-4 with TRBJ1-2, with D maybe TRBD1 (5 bases). The sequenced sample was blood. The CDR3 here is CASSLEDRDGYTF. DNA for the CDR3: TGTGCCAGCAGTTTAGAGGATAGGGACGGCTACACCTTC.